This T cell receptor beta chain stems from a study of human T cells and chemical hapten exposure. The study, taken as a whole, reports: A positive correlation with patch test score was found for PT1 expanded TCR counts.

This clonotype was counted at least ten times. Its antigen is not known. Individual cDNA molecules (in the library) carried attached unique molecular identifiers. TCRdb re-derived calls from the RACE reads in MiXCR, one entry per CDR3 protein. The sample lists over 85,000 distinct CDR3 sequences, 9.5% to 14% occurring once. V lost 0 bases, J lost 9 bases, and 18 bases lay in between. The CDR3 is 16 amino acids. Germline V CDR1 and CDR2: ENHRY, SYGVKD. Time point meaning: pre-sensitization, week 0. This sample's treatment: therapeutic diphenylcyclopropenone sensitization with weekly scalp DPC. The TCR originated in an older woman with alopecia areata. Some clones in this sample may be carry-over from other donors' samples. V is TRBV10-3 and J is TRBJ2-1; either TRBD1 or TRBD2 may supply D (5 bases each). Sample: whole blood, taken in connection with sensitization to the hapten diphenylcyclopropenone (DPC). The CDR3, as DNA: TGTGCCATCAGTGAGTCCGGCCCCGGTTGGGACGGTGAGCAGTTCTTC. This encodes CAISESGPGWDGEQFF.